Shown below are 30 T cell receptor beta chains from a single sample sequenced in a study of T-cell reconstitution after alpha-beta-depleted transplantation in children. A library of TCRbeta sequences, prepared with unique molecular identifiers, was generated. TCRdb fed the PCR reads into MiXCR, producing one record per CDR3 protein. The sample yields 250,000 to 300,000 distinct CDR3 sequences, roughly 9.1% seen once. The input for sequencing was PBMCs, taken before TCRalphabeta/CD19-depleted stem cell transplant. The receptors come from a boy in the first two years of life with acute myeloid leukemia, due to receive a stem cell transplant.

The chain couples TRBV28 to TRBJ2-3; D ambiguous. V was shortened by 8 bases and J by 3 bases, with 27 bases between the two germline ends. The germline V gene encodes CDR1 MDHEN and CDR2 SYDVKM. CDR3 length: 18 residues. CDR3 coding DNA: TGTGCCAGCCAGCACGTCGAAGACACTGGGATTCATACAGATACGCAGTATTTT. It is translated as CASQHVEDTGIHTDTQYF.

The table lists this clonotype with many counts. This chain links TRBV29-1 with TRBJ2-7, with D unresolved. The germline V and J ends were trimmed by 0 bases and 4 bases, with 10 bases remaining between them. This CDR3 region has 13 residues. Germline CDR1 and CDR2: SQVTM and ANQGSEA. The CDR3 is CSVEEEYGYEQYF. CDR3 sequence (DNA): TGCAGCGTTGAAGAAGAATACGGATACGAGCAGTACTTC.

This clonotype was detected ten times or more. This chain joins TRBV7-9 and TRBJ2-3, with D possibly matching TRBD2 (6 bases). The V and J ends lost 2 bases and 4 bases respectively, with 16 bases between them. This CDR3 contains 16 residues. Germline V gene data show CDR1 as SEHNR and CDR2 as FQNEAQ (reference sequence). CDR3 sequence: CASSLNLRRGPDTQYF. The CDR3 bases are TGTGCCAGCAGCTTAAACCTAAGGAGGGGCCCAGATACGCAGTATTTT.

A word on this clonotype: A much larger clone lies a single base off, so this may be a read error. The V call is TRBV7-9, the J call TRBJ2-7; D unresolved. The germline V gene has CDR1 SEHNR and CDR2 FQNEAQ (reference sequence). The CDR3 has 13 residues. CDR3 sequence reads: CASGLTPTYEQYF. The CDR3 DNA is TGTGCCAGCGGCTTAACGCCCACCTACGAGCAGTACTTC.

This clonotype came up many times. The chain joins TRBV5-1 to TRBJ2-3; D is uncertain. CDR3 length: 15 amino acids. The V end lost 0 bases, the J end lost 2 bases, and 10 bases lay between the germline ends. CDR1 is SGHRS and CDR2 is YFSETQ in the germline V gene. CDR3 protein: CASSLEGRVTDTQYF. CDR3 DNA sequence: TGCGCCAGCAGCTTGGAAGGAAGGGTCACAGATACGCAGTATTTT. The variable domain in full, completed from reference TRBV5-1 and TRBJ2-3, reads KAGVTQTPRYLIKTRGQQVTLSCSPISGHRSVSWYQQTPGQGLQFLFEYFSETQRNKGNFPGRFSGRQFSNSRSEMNVSTLELGDSALYLCASSLEGRVTDTQYFGPGTRLTVL.

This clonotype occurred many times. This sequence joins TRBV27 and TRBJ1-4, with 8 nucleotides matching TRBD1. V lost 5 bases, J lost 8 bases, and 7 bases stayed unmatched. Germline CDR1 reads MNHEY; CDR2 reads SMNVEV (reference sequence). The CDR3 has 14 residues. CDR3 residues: CASSPGQGPEKLFF. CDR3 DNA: TGTGCCAGCAGTCCAGGACAGGGCCCGGAAAAACTGTTTTTT.

The CDR3 DNA reads TGTGCCAGCAGCTCAGAGGGGAAAAATGAGCAGTTCTTC. Residues: CASSSEGKNEQFF. The chain combines TRBV7-9 with TRBJ2-1; D might be TRBD1 or TRBD2, each matching 5 bases. The V gene lost 4 bases and the J gene lost 7 bases, with 11 bases spanning the gap. CDR3 length equals 13 residues. Germline-derived CDR1 and CDR2 are SEHNR and FQNEAQ (reference sequence).

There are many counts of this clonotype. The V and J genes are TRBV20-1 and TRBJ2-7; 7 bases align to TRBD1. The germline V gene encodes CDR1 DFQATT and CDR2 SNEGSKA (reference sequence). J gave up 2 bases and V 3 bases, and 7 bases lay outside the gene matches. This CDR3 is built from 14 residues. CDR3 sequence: CSASSDRPTYEQYF. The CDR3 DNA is TGCAGTGCTAGTTCGGACAGGCCTACCTACGAGCAGTACTTC.

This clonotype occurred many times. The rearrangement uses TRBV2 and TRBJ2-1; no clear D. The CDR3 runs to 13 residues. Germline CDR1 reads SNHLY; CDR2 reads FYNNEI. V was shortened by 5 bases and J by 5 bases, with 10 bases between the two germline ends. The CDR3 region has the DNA TGTGCCAGCAGTCGCAAGGATGACAATGAGCAGTTCTTC. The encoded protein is CASSRKDDNEQFF.

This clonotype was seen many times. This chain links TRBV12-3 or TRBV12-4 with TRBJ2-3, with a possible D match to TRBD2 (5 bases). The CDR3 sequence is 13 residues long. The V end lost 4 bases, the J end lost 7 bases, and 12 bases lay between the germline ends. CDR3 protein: CASSSRTVNTQYF. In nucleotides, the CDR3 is TGTGCCAGCAGTTCCCGGACTGTGAATACGCAGTATTTT.

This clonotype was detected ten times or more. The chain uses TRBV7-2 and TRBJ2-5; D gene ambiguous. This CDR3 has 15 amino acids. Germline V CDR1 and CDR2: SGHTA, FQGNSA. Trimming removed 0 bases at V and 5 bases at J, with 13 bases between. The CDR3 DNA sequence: TGTGCCAGCAGCTTAGCGCTAACAGTGAGGGAGACCCAGTACTTC. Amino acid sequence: CASSLALTVRETQYF.

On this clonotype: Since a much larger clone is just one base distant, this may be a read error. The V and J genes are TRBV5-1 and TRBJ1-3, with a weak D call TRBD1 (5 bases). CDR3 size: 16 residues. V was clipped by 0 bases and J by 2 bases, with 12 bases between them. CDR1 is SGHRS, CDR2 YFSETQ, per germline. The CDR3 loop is CASSLGQRRTGNTIYF. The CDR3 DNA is TGCGCCAGCAGCTTGGGACAGCGGAGGACTGGAAACACCATATATTTT.

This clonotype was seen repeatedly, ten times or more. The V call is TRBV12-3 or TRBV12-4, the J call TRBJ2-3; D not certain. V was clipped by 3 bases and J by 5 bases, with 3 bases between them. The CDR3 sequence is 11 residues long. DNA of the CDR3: TGTGCCAGCAGTTTGAGAGATACGCAGTATTTT. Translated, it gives CASSLRDTQYF.

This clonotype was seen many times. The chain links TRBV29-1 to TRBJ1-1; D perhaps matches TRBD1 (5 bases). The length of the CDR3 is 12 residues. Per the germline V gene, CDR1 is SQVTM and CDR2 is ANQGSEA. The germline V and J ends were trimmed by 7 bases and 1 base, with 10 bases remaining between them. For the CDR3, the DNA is TGCAGCGCGGGACCCAAGAACACTGAAGCTTTCTTT. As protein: CSAGPKNTEAFF.

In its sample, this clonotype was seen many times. The CDR3 loop reads CASSGSSGGPLMSIQYF. The CDR3 DNA follows: TGTGCCAGCAGCGGATCTAGCGGGGGGCCATTGATGTCAATTCAGTACTTC. The chain uses TRBV5-5 and TRBJ2-4; 11 positions match TRBD2. The CDR3 loop spans 17 amino acids. Trimming took 4 bases from V and 10 from J; bases not matched to a gene: 16. Looked up from germline, CDR1 is SGHKS and CDR2 is YYEKEE (reference sequence).

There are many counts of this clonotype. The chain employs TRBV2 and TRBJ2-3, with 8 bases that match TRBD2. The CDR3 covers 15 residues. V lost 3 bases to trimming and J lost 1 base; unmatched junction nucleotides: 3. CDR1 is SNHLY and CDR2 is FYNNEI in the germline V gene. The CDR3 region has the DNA TGTGCCAGCAGTGATTCGGGGGGGGGCACAGATACGCAGTATTTT. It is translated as CASSDSGGGTDTQYF.

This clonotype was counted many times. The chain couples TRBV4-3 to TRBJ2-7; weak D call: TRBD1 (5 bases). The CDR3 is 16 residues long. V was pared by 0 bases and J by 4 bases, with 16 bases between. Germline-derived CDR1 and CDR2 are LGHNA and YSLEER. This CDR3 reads CASSQDVPGYGYEQYF. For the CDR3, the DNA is TGCGCCAGCAGCCAAGACGTACCAGGGTATGGTTACGAGCAGTACTTC.

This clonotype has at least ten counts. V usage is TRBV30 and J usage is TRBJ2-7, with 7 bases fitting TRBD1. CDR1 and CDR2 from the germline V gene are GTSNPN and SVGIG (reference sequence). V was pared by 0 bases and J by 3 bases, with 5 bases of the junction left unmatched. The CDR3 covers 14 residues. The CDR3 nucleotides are TGTGCCTGGAGTGTAATGGGACAGCACTACGAGCAGTACTTC. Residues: CAWSVMGQHYEQYF.

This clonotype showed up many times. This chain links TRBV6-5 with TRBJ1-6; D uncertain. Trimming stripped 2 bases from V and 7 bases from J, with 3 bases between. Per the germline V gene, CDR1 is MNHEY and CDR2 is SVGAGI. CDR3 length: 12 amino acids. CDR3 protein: CASSYLNSPLHF. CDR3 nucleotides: TGTGCCAGCAGTTACCTGAATTCACCCCTCCACTTT.

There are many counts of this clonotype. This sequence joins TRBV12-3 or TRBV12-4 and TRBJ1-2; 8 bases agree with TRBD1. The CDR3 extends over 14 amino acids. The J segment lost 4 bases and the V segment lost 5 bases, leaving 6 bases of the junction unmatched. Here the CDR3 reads CASSLTGAPYGYTF. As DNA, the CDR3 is TGTGCCAGCAGTCTGACAGGGGCCCCCTATGGCTACACCTTC.

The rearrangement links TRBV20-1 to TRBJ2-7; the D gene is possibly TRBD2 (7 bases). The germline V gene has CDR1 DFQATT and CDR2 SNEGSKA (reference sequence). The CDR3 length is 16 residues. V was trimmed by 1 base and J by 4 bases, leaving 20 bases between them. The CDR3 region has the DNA TGCAGTGCTAGAGGCCCTCGGCGGGGGCAAGGATACGAGCAGTACTTC. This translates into CSARGPRRGQGYEQYF.

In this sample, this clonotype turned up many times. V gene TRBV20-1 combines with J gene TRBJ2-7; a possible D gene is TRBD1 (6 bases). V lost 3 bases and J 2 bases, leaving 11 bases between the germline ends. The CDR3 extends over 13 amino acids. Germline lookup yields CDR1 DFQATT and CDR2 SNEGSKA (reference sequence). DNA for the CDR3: TGCAGTGCTAGCTACAGGGAACCCTACGAGCAGTACTTC. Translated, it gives CSASYREPYEQYF.

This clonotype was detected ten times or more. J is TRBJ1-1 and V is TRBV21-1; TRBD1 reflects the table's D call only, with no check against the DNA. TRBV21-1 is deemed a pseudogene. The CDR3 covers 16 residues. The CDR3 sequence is CASSKCEQGMNTEAFF. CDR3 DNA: TGTGCCAGCAGCAAATGCGAACAGGGGATGAACACTGAAGCTTTCTTT.

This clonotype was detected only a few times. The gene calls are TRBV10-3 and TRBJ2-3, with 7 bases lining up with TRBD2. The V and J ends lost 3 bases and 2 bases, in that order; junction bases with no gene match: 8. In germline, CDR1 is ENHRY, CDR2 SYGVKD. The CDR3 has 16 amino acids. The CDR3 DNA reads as TGTGCCATCAGTGAATCGCAGCGGGATTTCACAGATACGCAGTATTTT. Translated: CAISESQRDFTDTQYF.

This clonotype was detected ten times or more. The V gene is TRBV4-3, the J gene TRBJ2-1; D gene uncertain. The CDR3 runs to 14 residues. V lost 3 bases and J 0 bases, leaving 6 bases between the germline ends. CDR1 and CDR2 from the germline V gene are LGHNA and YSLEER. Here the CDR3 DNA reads TGCGCCAGCAGCCAGAGGATCTCCTACAATGAGCAGTTCTTC. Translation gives CASSQRISYNEQFF.

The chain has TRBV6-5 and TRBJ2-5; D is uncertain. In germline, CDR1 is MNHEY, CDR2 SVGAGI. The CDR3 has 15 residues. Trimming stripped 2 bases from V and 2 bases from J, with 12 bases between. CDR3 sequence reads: CASSYPFTPQETQYF. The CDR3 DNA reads TGTGCCAGCAGTTACCCCTTTACCCCACAAGAGACCCAGTACTTC.

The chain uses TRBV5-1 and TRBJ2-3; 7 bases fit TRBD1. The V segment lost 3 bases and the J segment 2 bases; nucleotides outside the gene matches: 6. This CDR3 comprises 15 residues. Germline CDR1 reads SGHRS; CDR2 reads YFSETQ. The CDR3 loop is CASSSEQGYTDTQYF. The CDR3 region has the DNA TGCGCCAGCAGCTCCGAACAGGGGTACACAGATACGCAGTATTTT. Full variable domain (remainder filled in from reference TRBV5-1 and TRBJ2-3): KAGVTQTPRYLIKTRGQQVTLSCSPISGHRSVSWYQQTPGQGLQFLFEYFSETQRNKGNFPGRFSGRQFSNSRSEMNVSTLELGDSALYLCASSSEQGYTDTQYFGPGTRLTVL.

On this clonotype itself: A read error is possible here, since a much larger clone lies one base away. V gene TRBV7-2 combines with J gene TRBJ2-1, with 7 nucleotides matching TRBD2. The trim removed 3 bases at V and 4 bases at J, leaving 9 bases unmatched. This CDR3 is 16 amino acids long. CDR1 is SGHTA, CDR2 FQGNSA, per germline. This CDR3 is CASSFVPGLEYNEQFF. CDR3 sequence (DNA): TGTGCCAGCAGCTTCGTTCCAGGACTAGAGTACAATGAGCAGTTCTTC.

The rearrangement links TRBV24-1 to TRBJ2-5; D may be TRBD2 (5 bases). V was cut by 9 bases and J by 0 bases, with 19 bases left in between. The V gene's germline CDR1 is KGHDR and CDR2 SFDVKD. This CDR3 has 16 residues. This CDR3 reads CATGHPGEKYQETQYF. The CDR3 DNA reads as TGTGCCACCGGTCATCCTGGGGAGAAGTACCAAGAGACCCAGTACTTC.

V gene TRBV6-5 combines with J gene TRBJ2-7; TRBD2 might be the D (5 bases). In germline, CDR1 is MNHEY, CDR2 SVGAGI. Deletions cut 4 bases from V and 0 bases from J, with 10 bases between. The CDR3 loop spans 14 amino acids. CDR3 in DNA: TGTGCCAGCAGTTCAGGCCGGGGCTCCTACGAGCAGTACTTC. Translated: CASSSGRGSYEQYF.